This T cell receptor (beta chain) was profiled in a study of neoadjuvant anti-PD-1 for oral cavity cancer. Study overall: Patients without progression received a fourth nivolumab dose around day 43, then surgical resection on days 50-56.

About this clone: No antigen is known for it.

V was clipped by 4 bases and J by 6 bases, with 9 bases between them. The V gene's germline CDR1 is SQVTM and CDR2 ANQGSEA. This CDR3 contains 11 residues. Study-wide points: Only a few patients per response group were TCR-analyzed; validation needed.

TCRdb keeps only in-frame clones here, not all; method: immunoSEQ multiplex PCR. The sample holds about 14,000 clones, about 59% seen once. Stage II-IVA oral cavity squamous cell carcinoma was new and untreated by systemic or radiation therapy. Analysis of PBMCs was direct, with no culture step. The chain combines TRBV29-1 with TRBJ1-2; D gene unclear. The clonotype was recovered from a person between 40 and 80 years old with oral cavity squamous cell carcinoma. The source material was PBMCs, sampled before nivolumab (anti-PD-1) treatment. The CDR3 protein is CSVGGFDGYTF. In nucleotides, the CDR3 is TGCAGCGTTGGAGGTTTCGATGGCTACACCTTC.